This record concerns one T cell receptor beta chain sequence. Its binding antigen is unknown. Per-base quality was not reported, and no clone a single base away is much larger than it. Related bone marrow donors provided peripheral blood samples on the day of marrow donation. Peripheral blood and bone marrow mononuclear cells were isolated by Ficoll-Hypaque density centrifugation and cryopreserved. These data originate in a study of T cells after posttransplantation cyclophosphamide listed by TCRdb under 2016. Notes on the research overall: Using TRB sequencing, the study followed how the T cell repertoire reconstituted after myeloablative bone marrow transplantation in which posttransplantation cyclophosphamide served as GVHD prophylaxis. Antigen receptor sequencing was done on samples from some 35 PTCy-treated patients and from approximately 16 related bone marrow donors of those patients. Blood from all 30 or so PTCy patients with 1-year posttransplant specimens was subjected to TRB sequencing. Up to about 3 additional blood samples from 2 to 5.2 years after transplant were also TRB-sequenced in 3 patients, as was pretransplant blood from a handful of patients. Because TRA and TRB clonality were tightly correlated in nine or ten samples, subsequent TCR analyses were focused on TRB only. Public TRB sequences were queried against a database of over 3,000 sequences associated with responses to pathogens, tumor antigens, self-antigens and alloantigens. The research as a whole found: At 1-2 months, donor-recipient similarity was low but rose over the first year, and the later blood repertoires were often dominated by donor CD8+ memory clones. Across 45 or so patients, recipient CMV seropositivity and CMV reactivation were highly associated with TRB clonality; PTCy diversity was similar to CNI/methotrexate controls. The TRB repertoires of T cells infiltrating skin or the GI tract showed only limited overlap with the TRB repertoires found in blood.

TRB sequencing used genomic DNA with the immunoSEQ assay at survey resolution or the hsTCRB kit. As for the original processing: The immunoSEQ software handled initial read processing, and the LymphoSeq R package was used for repertoire analyses. For each TRB dataset, clonality was calculated as 1 minus normalized Shannon entropy, and the Gini coefficient was computed as well. Phenotypes of unsorted samples were inferred by mapping TRB sequences from sorted subsets of the recipient or donor onto unsorted samples of the same recipient. Held by TCRdb, this immuneACCESS table contains in-frame sequences only and omits some clones. Under half of the omission traces to an unresolved V gene where checked; the cause of the rest is unknown. V and J calls and clone size are copied from that table; D and trimming were computed from the DNA. Counted in this sample were tens of thousands of clones; around 94% of them appeared once. Together, the top ten hold around 2.9% of the sample.

The CDR3 measures 14 amino acids from cysteine to phenylalanine. CDR3 DNA only is kept here, 42 bases in frame from base 1. At the junction V is shortened by 3 bases and J by 8 bases; bases outside the gene matches: 9. CDR1 is given as MDHEN and CDR2 as SYDVKM, both from the germline V gene. The sequence was obtained from a woman aged 50 to 65 in good health and a related stem cell transplant donor. Sequences were obtained from PBMCs. The receptor chain draws on TRBV28 and TRBJ2-5, with 7 bases in between that match TRBD1. The sequenced DNA is TGTGCCAGCAGTTTGACAGGGAGTGTAGAAACCCAGTACTTC. Translated, this is CASSLTGSVETQYF.